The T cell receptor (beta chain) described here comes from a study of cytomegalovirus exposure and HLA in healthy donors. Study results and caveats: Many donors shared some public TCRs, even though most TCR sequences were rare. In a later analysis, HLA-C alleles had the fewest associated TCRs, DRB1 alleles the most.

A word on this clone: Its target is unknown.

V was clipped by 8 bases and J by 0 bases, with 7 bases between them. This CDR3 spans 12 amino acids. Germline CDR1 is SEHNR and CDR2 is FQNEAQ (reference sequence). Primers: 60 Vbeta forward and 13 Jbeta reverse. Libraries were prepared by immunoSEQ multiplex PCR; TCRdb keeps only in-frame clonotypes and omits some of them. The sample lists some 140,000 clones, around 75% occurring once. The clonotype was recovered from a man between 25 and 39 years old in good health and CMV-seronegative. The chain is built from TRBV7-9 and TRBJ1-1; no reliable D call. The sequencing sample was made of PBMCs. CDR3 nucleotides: TGTGCCAGCGGGAGGGTGAACACTGAAGCTTTCTTT. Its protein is CASGRVNTEAFF.